Sequencing of this T cell receptor (beta chain) was carried out in a study of T cell repertoires in cytomegalovirus infection. Study as a whole: Public TCR beta signatures indicated both CMV infection and matching HLA type. Whole-study findings and limits: HLA-C-restricted, CMV-specific TCR beta clonotypes were dominant ex vivo.

Of note for this clonotype: Its antigen is as yet unknown.

Each CDR3 protein is one row after TCRdb ran MiXCR on the reads. The sample shows about 330,000 distinct CDR3 sequences, more than 8% of them seen only once. This CDR3 comprises 15 residues. The J segment lost 4 bases and the V segment lost 5 bases, leaving 5 bases of the junction unmatched. Germline loops: CDR1 MDHEN, CDR2 SYDVKM. The chain has TRBV28 and TRBJ2-1, with TRBD2 identical over 10 bases. The TCR was taken from a human donor in good health (CMV status not recorded). Some clones in this sample may be carry-over from other donors' samples. Sequencing used PBMCs. The CDR3 here is CASSPGLATYNEQFF. CDR3 DNA: TGTGCCAGCAGTCCGGGACTAGCGACTTACAATGAGCAGTTCTTC.